This entry concerns a single T cell receptor beta chain. Its antigen is still unknown. Qualities for individual bases were not recorded, and no much larger clone is one base off. The data stem from a study of cytomegalovirus exposure and HLA in healthy donors (dated by TCRdb to 2016 to 2017). As for the study more broadly: An earlier analysis of about 560 of the donors reported under 300 Gb of sequence data and 100 million to 120 million unique TCR beta sequences obtained from roughly 170 million T cells. Of the 398 genotyped donors, roughly 85% fell in the genetic ancestry cluster associated with self-reported Caucasian donors. All discovery cohort repertoires had been generated on a single sequencing platform. A later analysis re-examined previously published TCR beta repertoires from 610 or so donors and added high-resolution HLA genotyping to investigate patterns of TCR occurrence. A separate validation cohort of 90 to 150 different subjects was used in addition to the 666-subject first cohort. HLA typing covered class I and class II loci at four-digit resolution. A later genetic analysis took genome-wide SNP genotypes for 398 of the 666 donors and used that subset as a discovery cohort. On average, around 240,000 unique TCR beta nucleotide sequences were sequenced per donor among a few hundred genotyped donors of the cohort, with 15% to 20% of those sequences being non-productive. The study combined high-throughput TCR immunosequencing, statistical association of individual TCRs with disease status, and machine learning to predict cytomegalovirus infection status. The study aimed to test whether signatures of past pathogen exposure could be identified by cataloging public T cell receptors. An early release that covered fewer than 750 HLA-typed donors contained approximately 290 gigabases of sequencing data and 75 million to 100 million unique TCR sequences. The number of typed donors differed by locus: roughly 629-630 for A, B, C, DRB1 and DQB1; 500 to 550 for DQA1; 600 to 610 for DPA1; and about 450 for DPB1. Rather than drawing on any new phenotypic data, the later analysis identified candidate immune exposures from TCR beta sequences and the way those sequences occurred across donors. The study profiled the T cell repertoires of under 850 subjects by immunosequencing and related them to cytomegalovirus serostatus. Four or five DR-DQ haplotypes were handled as single units for association and clustering because linkage in the cohort was strong. Donor age, sex, ethnicity and CMV serostatus were compiled together with the repertoire data. An earlier analysis of 500 to 650 of the donors applied high-throughput TCR beta sequencing to assess whether each TCR beta V gene segment acted as functional or pseudogenic. The paper as a whole reports these results and caveats: In a later analysis, the rate of TCR association differed among HLA loci, with DRB1 alleles having the most associated TCRs and HLA-C alleles having the fewest. Correlated functional status among segregating V segments might be attributable to linkage disequilibrium, but an unknown experimental factor could not be ruled out. While some public TCRs were present in many individuals, most TCR sequences turned up only very rarely across donors. When HLA alleles, especially DR and DQ, strongly co-occurred, attributing TCR associations to individual alleles was difficult. In the study, around 150 TCR beta chains were listed as associated with cytomegalovirus. An earlier analysis of several hundred of the donors showed that most TCR beta V segments appeared in productive rearrangements either about 90% or about 30% of the time, which broadly matched IMGT annotations. Sequencing depth was assumed to be roughly uniform across donors in the presence/absence analyses, though that assumption may not hold. It was suggested by the authors that the approach could potentially be generalized to other disease states and immunological phenotypes. At a false discovery rate of 0.05, a later analysis linked 16,000 or so TCR beta sequences to specific HLA alleles. Compared with the approximately 700-donor mean, donors in an Asian-associated ancestry cluster had fewer N-insertions in productive TCRs, according to a later genetic analysis. A further reported finding was that TCR beta sequences accurately predicted the HLA-A and HLA-B alleles for most subjects in the first cohort. Because some donors lacked HLA typing at each locus, the association tests relied only on the typed subset. In a later analysis, most CMV-associated TCR beta chains were found to appear HLA-restricted, with HLA associations seemingly driven largely by CMV exposure. In vitro tests confirmed that a few of the cytomegalovirus-associated TCR beta chains recognize cytomegalovirus antigens. In this cohort, only TCR beta chains were sequenced, and detectable features were limited by the absence of alpha or paired-chain data. A group of highly shared sequence variants was considered likely to be a technical artifact of the sequencing pipeline. Several of the top co-occurrence clusters appeared to be linked to parvovirus B19, influenza, CMV and Epstein-Barr virus, according to a later analysis. The earlier analysis of almost 600 of the donors excluded 15 to 20 rarely observed V segments, including chromosome 9 orphons, because counts were too low. In a later analysis, HLA-associated TCR beta chains showed more clonal expansion and lower generation probabilities than non-associated chains that were equally common. The classifier was reported to diagnose cytomegalovirus status with high specificity and sensitivity in both the original cohort and the validation cohort. CMV serostatus was the only immune exposure information available for the cohort. V-gene and J-gene trimming of TCR beta chains was associated with a missense DCLRE1C variant in a later genetic analysis, and the association was replicated in an independent cohort.

In total, just over 650 healthy bone marrow donors made up the cohort. Cohort members were all nominally healthy when sampled, although unrecorded immune exposures were likely present. The donor tested CMV seropositive and was one of the 289 seropositive cohort members. A peripheral blood sample was collected from each donor, and TCR beta sequencing was performed on peripheral blood mononuclear cells. The Qiagen DNeasy Blood Extraction Kit was used to extract genomic DNA from the blood cell samples. The library was obtained by the immunoSEQ multiplex PCR assay. For the multiplex PCR, a mixture combining 60 forward primers for TCR Vbeta segments and 13 reverse primers for TCR Jbeta segments was used. Amplification of the CDR3 region of rearranged TCR beta genes was performed with a multiplex PCR assay on genomic DNA. Amplified TCR beta libraries were sequenced as 87-base-pair reads on the Illumina HiSeq System. Processing in the source paper ran as follows. Across the 500 to 850 repertoires, a later analysis counted 80 million or so unique TCR beta chains, roughly 11 million of which were shared by at least two donors. To remove PCR and sequencing errors, raw reads were error-corrected and collapsed into unique sequences using a nearest-neighbor algorithm that merged closely related sequences. To assign V, D and J gene segments, CDR3 sequences were aligned to IMGT reference sequences. For a sequence to be retained, a match of at least six nucleotides to both a V gene segment and a J gene segment was required. Rearrangements were called productive when the CDR3 lacked stop codons and stayed in frame with V and J; all others were non-productive. CDR3 was defined by IMGT convention, running from the second conserved V-encoded cysteine to the conserved J-encoded phenylalanine. In an earlier analysis of 550 to 650 of the donors, sequences lacking an unambiguous match to a single V gene segment were excluded. In an earlier analysis of some 590 of the donors, a V segment was called functional when productive rearrangements were above 56.7%, and segregating when the standard deviation between donors exceeded 5%. A statistical classification framework was built to diagnose cytomegalovirus status from the catalog of TCR beta chain sequences. In a later analysis, TCR nucleotide sequences were compared against IMGT/GENE-DB human TR gene sequences so that V and J genes could be assigned. In a later analysis, CDR3 sequences and most-parsimonious VDJ recombination scenarios were assigned using the TCRdist pipeline. In a later analysis, each TCR beta chain was defined by its CDR3 amino acid sequence together with its V-gene family, and reads without a unique V-gene family were excluded. As a way to deal with suspected cross-contamination and a sequencing artifact, a later analysis dropped 640 or so nucleotide sequences that were highly shared and had low generation probability. In a later analysis, a clonal expansion index was calculated for each public chain from normalized within-repertoire ranks of inferred template counts. In a later analysis, generation probabilities were computed using a VDJ recombination model fitted to out-of-frame rearrangements, and the results were checked against IGoR. In a later analysis, TCR-TCR, TCR-HLA and TCR-CMV co-occurrence was scored with hypergeometric tests, and a repertoire-size bias correction was applied to TCR pairs. In a later analysis, false discovery rates were estimated by permuting HLA or CMV assignments 20 times. A later analysis grouped co-occurring TCRs with DBSCAN, adding TCRdist sequence similarity when clustering within HLA-allele-positive subsets. For co-occurrence clustering, repertoires with fewer than 30,000 or more than 120,000 public chains were excluded, along with roughly 5 repertoires with anomalous nucleotide sharing. In TCRdb, the immuneACCESS table is reduced to in-frame sequences with V and J assigned. These tables do not hold every clone; where another copy was compared, an unresolved V gene accounts for under half, and the others remain unexplained. Clone size and V and J calls were adopted from that table, with D and trimming inferred from the DNA. A total of some 120,000 clones appear in this sample, 65% to 80% of them only once. In total, the top ten clones hold roughly 3% of the sample.

The receptor was isolated from a woman aged 40 to 50 in good health and CMV-seropositive. The source material was PBMCs.

The DNA sequence is as follows: TGCGCCAGCAGCTGGATCACCCAAGCCACAGAGCCCTACGAGCAGTACTTC. Its protein is CASSWITQATEPYEQYF. The rearranged chain carries TRBV5-1 and TRBJ2-7; no D gene is confidently identified. The germline V gene supplies CDR1 SGHRS and CDR2 YFSETQ. Including cysteine and phenylalanine, the CDR3 has 17 amino acids. Only the CDR3 DNA stays, 51 bases, in frame from base 1. The germline ends are 21 bases apart after V is trimmed by 3 bases and J by 2 bases.